This TCR beta chain was identified during a study of OX40 agonist ivuxolimab in advanced cancers. Study details: Intravenous ivuxolimab at 0.01 to 10 mg/kg was given to patients every 2 weeks. Broader study findings: No determination was made of the antigen specificity of the expanded peripheral T cells.

Notes on this clone: What it recognizes is unknown.

Using immunoSEQ multiplex PCR, the repertoire was profiled, and TCRdb retains in-frame clones only, with some absent. The table has roughly 51,000 clones, about 88% seen once; the top ten hold roughly 0.67%. The CDR3 is made up of 14 amino acids. Trimming cost V 1 base and J 2 bases, with 9 bases left between them. Germline loops: CDR1 SGHVS, CDR2 FNYEAQ. Collection of blood occurred at baseline, at cycle 4 day 1, and at cycle 7 day 1. The starting material was CD4+ or CD8+ T cells sorted from blood, obtained in a trial of the OX40 agonist ivuxolimab. The rearrangement uses TRBV7-6 and TRBJ2-7; tentatively, D is TRBD2 (5 bases). The sequence came from an adult with an advanced solid tumor such as melanoma, head and neck, liver or kidney cancer. CDR3: CASSLDEGPYEQYF. CDR3 nucleotide sequence: TGTGCCAGCAGCTTAGATGAGGGCCCCTACGAGCAGTACTTC.